These 25 T cell receptor beta chains originate from one sample sequenced in a study of T cell responses to AZD1222 COVID-19 vaccine (dated by TCRdb to the early 2020s). Library method: the immunoSEQ multiplex PCR assay. Not all clones reach the TCRdb copy of this immuneACCESS table, which keeps in-frame sequences only. Checked studies attribute under half of the gap to unresolved V genes and leave the rest unexplained. The sample data list around 150,000 clones, and 90% of these were observed just once. About 6.5% of the sample is taken by the ten largest. The sample's time point label, in plain terms: about 28 days (+/-7) after the second vaccine dose. Material: peripheral blood, obtained 28 days after the second AZD1222 dose. Receptor source: an adult who received the AZD1222 COVID-19 vaccine.

CDR3: CASRDPVQPQHF. The CDR3 DNA is TGTGCCAGTAGGGACCCCGTCCAGCCCCAGCATTTT. The chain has TRBV19 and TRBJ1-5; D gene uncertain. CDR3 length: 12 residues. The germline gives CDR1 LNHDA, CDR2 SQIVND (reference sequence). V dropped 6 bases and J dropped 7 bases, with 10 bases sitting between them.

The chain has TRBV5-1 and TRBJ2-3, with 11 bases lining up with TRBD1. V lost 4 bases, J lost 4 bases, and 5 bases stayed unmatched. The CDR3 length is 15 residues. Per germline, CDR1 SGHRS and CDR2 YFSETQ. The CDR3 spells CASSPGQGAPDTQYF. The CDR3 DNA is TGCGCCAGCAGCCCCGGACAGGGGGCTCCAGATACGCAGTATTTT.

The chain uses TRBV5-4 and TRBJ2-1, with D unresolved. Trimming took off 1 base at V and 2 bases at J, with 13 bases between the two ends. The germline gives CDR1 SGHNT, CDR2 YYREEE (reference sequence). This CDR3 region has 16 residues. The CDR3 DNA is TGTGCCAGCAGCTTGCAAAAGACTGTTGCCTACAATGAGCAGTTCTTC. Protein product: CASSLQKTVAYNEQFF. The variable domain in full, with the rest retrieved from reference TRBV5-4 and TRBJ2-1, is ETGVTQSPTHLIKTRGQQVTLRCSSQSGHNTVSWYQQALGQGPQFIFQYYREEENGRGNFPPRFSGLQFPNYSSELNVNALELDDSALYLCASSLQKTVAYNEQFFGPGTRLTVL.

The gene calls are TRBV6-1 and TRBJ1-5; D uncertain. The CDR3 has 12 amino acids. V lost 1 base to trimming and J lost 5 bases, with 3 bases between them. Germline-derived CDR1 and CDR2 are MNHNS and SASEGT. The DNA for the CDR3 is TGTGCCAGCAGTGAAGTTTATCAGCCCCAGCATTTT. Its protein is CASSEVYQPQHF.

The chain couples TRBV30 to TRBJ2-3; D tentatively fits TRBD1 or TRBD2 (6 bases each). V lost 1 base to trimming and J lost 1 base, with 12 bases between them. This CDR3 has 15 amino acids. Germline V gene sequence: CDR1 GTSNPN, CDR2 SVGIG (reference sequence). CDR3 in DNA: TGTGCCTGGAGTGGGGGGGCAATAGGCACAGATACGCAGTATTTT. Translation gives CAWSGGAIGTDTQYF.

The chain employs TRBV19 and TRBJ1-6; a weak D match, TRBD1 (5 bases). In germline, CDR1 is LNHDA, CDR2 SQIVND (reference sequence). The CDR3 extends over 15 amino acids. Trimming pared 8 bases from V and 2 bases from J, leaving 13 bases between. The CDR3 region has the DNA TGTGCCAGTGGGGCGTTGACCCCCTATAATTCACCCCTCCACTTT. It codes for CASGALTPYNSPLHF.

This clone was seen once. The chain recombines TRBV7-2 with TRBJ1-2; 8 bases are shared with TRBD1. Trimming took 1 base from V and 4 from J; bases not matched to a gene: 8. This CDR3 comprises 16 residues. CDR1 SGHTA and CDR2 FQGNSA come from the germline V gene. The CDR3 loop reads CASSLGAGGKIYGYTF. The CDR3 DNA sequence: TGTGCCAGCAGCTTAGGCGCAGGGGGCAAGATCTATGGCTACACCTTC.

The V gene is TRBV7-2, the J gene TRBJ1-1; no reliable D call. This CDR3 spans 13 amino acids. In germline, CDR1 is SGHTA, CDR2 FQGNSA. V was cut by 3 bases and J by 3 bases, with 8 bases left in between. CDR3 sequence reads: CASSFGRDTEAFF. The CDR3 nucleotides read TGTGCCAGCAGCTTTGGGCGCGACACTGAAGCTTTCTTT.

V and J are TRBV2 and TRBJ2-2; D gene uncertain. The germline V gene has CDR1 SNHLY and CDR2 FYNNEI. Trimming cost V 6 bases and J 1 base, with 9 bases left between them. The CDR3 spans 14 residues. CDR3 nucleotide sequence: TGTGCCAGCAGGGTCAAGCGGAACACCGGGGAGCTGTTTTTT. Translated, it gives CASRVKRNTGELFF.

This chain connects TRBV29-1 to TRBJ1-1; 7 bases line up with TRBD1. CDR3 size: 13 residues. The J segment lost 0 bases and the V segment lost 7 bases, leaving 5 bases of the junction unmatched. The germline gives CDR1 SQVTM, CDR2 ANQGSEA. CDR3 residues: CSAAGQLNTEAFF. In nucleotides, the CDR3 is TGCAGCGCCGCGGGACAGCTGAACACTGAAGCTTTCTTT.

The chain uses TRBV7-3 and TRBJ1-6; D is unclear. The CDR3 contains 11 residues. The V end was cut by 6 bases, the J end by 9 bases, with 6 bases between. Germline V lookup: CDR1 SGHTA, CDR2 FQGTGA. The CDR3 DNA follows: TGTGCCAGCAGTAGGGTTTCACCCCTCCACTTT. As protein: CASSRVSPLHF. Drawing the rest from reference TRBV7-3 and TRBJ1-6, the complete variable domain is GAGVSQTPSNKVTEKGKYVELRCDPISGHTALYWYRQSLGQGPEFLIYFQGTGAADDSGLPNDRFFAVRPEGSVSTLKIQRTERGDSAVYLCASSRVSPLHFGNGTRLTVT.

This chain joins TRBV6-5 and TRBJ2-3, with TRBD1 matching over 10 bases. V was clipped by 4 bases and J by 6 bases; unmatched bases: 7. This CDR3 has 15 amino acids. Germline V CDR1 and CDR2: MNHEY, SVGAGI. The CDR3 DNA reads as TGTGCCAGCAGTTCTGGACAGGGGGTCCGGGATACGCAGTATTTT. Its translation: CASSSGQGVRDTQYF.

This clone was observed a single time. The V gene is TRBV12-3 or TRBV12-4, the J gene TRBJ2-7, with D unresolved. The CDR3 has 13 residues. Trimming shortened V by 4 bases and J by 2 bases, and 9 bases separated the two germline ends. The CDR3 spells CASSYHGTYEQYF. For the CDR3, the DNA is TGTGCCAGCAGTTATCACGGTACCTACGAGCAGTACTTC.

V usage is TRBV11-2 and J usage is TRBJ1-2, with a tentative D call TRBD1 (6 bases). The germline V and J ends were trimmed by 1 base and 6 bases, with 15 bases remaining between them. The V gene's germline CDR1 is SGHAT and CDR2 FQNNGV. The CDR3 totals 15 residues. The CDR3 here is CASSLGGRGLDGYTF. The CDR3 coding sequence is TGTGCCAGCAGCTTAGGTGGCAGGGGTCTTGATGGCTACACCTTC.

This clone was counted once. Here the CDR3 DNA reads TGTGCCTGGGGTCCCCCCAGAGGGGTCAATCAGCCCCAGCATTTT. Residues: CAWGPPRGVNQPQHF. The chain employs TRBV30 and TRBJ1-5; a possible D gene is TRBD1 (5 bases). CDR3 length: 15 residues. The V gene's germline CDR1 is GTSNPN and CDR2 SVGIG (reference sequence). The germline V and J ends were trimmed by 5 bases and 3 bases, with 17 bases remaining between them.

The V gene is TRBV10-3, the J gene TRBJ1-1, with unresolved D. The CDR3 runs to 12 residues. The germline CDR1 and CDR2 sequences are ENHRY and SYGVKD. Deletions cut 5 bases from V and 1 base from J, with 5 bases between. CDR3 loop: CAISLRNTEAFF. The CDR3, as DNA: TGTGCCATCAGTCTGAGGAACACTGAAGCTTTCTTT.

V gene TRBV30 combines with J gene TRBJ1-6, with D unclear. Germline V gene sequence: CDR1 GTSNPN, CDR2 SVGIG (reference sequence). V lost 3 bases and J 10 bases, leaving 10 bases between the germline ends. The CDR3 loop spans 12 amino acids. The CDR3 nucleotides read TGTGCCTGGAGAGGACTCGAGTCACCCCTCCACTTT. Its translation: CAWRGLESPLHF.

The V and J genes are TRBV7-2 and TRBJ1-5, with 7 nucleotides matching TRBD1. CDR3 length: 14 residues. The V and J ends lost 5 bases and 4 bases, in that order; junction bases with no gene match: 5. Germline lookup yields CDR1 SGHTA and CDR2 FQGNSA. The CDR3 protein is CASSLGQANQPQHF. The CDR3 nucleotides are TGTGCCAGCAGCCTAGGACAGGCTAATCAGCCCCAGCATTTT.

The V call is TRBV21-1, the J call TRBJ1-6; the D call TRBD1 from the table was never checked on the DNA. TRBV21-1 is assigned pseudogene status. This CDR3 has 16 residues. The CDR3 coding sequence is TGTGCCAGCAGCAAAGAGGGGTCAATACTTAATTCACCCCTCCACTTT. The encoded protein is CASSKEGSILNSPLHF.

The rearrangement links TRBV30 to TRBJ1-6; D is possibly TRBD1 (6 bases). This CDR3 has 15 residues. Germline CDR1 and CDR2: GTSNPN and SVGIG (reference sequence). Trimming removed 3 bases at V and 6 bases at J, with 15 bases between. CDR3 nucleotide sequence: TGTGCCTGGAGCCTGCGGGGGCTGGGTAATTCACCCCTCCACTTT. This gives the protein CAWSLRGLGNSPLHF.

The V call is TRBV9, the J call TRBJ2-1, with TRBD1 as a possible D gene (5 bases). Looked up from germline, CDR1 is SGDLS and CDR2 is YYNGEE. The CDR3 loop spans 15 amino acids. V lost 3 bases, J lost 4 bases, and 14 bases lay in between. CDR3 amino acids: CASSDQSQGYNEQFF. The CDR3, as DNA: TGTGCCAGCAGCGACCAATCTCAGGGTTACAATGAGCAGTTCTTC.

This sequence joins TRBV7-2 and TRBJ1-2; D perhaps matches TRBD1 (5 bases). CDR3 length equals 13 residues. Per the germline V gene, CDR1 is SGHTA and CDR2 is FQGNSA. With 7 bases removed from V and 5 bases from J, the gap between germline ends came to 14 bases. CDR3 sequence reads: CASTPEGVYGYTF. CDR3 coding DNA: TGTGCCAGCACCCCTGAAGGGGTGTATGGCTACACCTTC.

The CDR3 is CASSLGLGSGDSYEQYF. The DNA of the CDR3 is TGTGCCAGCAGCTTAGGGTTGGGTAGCGGGGACTCCTACGAGCAGTACTTC. The chain carries TRBV7-9 and TRBJ2-7; 8 bases map to TRBD2. V gave up 1 base and J gave up 0 bases; unmatched junction bases: 8. The germline V gene has CDR1 SEHNR and CDR2 FQNEAQ (reference sequence). The CDR3 runs to 17 residues.

The chain has TRBV11-2 and TRBJ1-4; D may be TRBD1 (5 bases). Trimming left V 1 base short and J 8 bases short, with 17 bases between. The CDR3 is made up of 16 amino acids. Germline CDR1 SGHAT, CDR2 FQNNGV. This CDR3 is CASSLGAAREDEKLFF. CDR3 sequence (DNA): TGTGCCAGCAGCTTAGGGGCGGCCAGGGAAGACGAAAAACTGTTTTTT. Looking up the rest from reference TRBV11-2 and TRBJ1-4 gives the full variable domain: EAGVAQSPRYKIIEKRQSVAFWCNPISGHATLYWYQQILGQGPKLLIQFQNNGVVDDSQLPKDRFSAERLKGVDSTLKIQPAKLEDSAVYLCASSLGAAREDEKLFFGSGTQLSVL.

V usage is TRBV30 and J usage is TRBJ2-7, with D maybe TRBD1 (6 bases). Germline CDR1 and CDR2: GTSNPN and SVGIG (reference sequence). Trimming left V 2 bases short and J 6 bases short, with 17 bases between. The CDR3 runs 14 residues. The CDR3, as DNA: TGTGCCTGGAGTACGAACAGGGTCCGGGCCGAGCAGTACTTC. It is translated as CAWSTNRVRAEQYF.